The 17 T cell receptor beta chains below were found in one sample sequenced in a study of blood T cell repertoires in COVID-19. Using immunoSEQ multiplex PCR, the repertoire was profiled, and TCRdb retains in-frame clones only, with some absent. This table has 19,000 or so clones, about 82% appearing once. Sequenced material: peripheral blood. All receptors come from a man older than 75 with acute or convalescent COVID-19.

J is TRBJ2-1 and V is TRBV19; weak D call: TRBD1 (6 bases). The V end was cut by 5 bases, the J end by 8 bases, with 22 bases between. Germline-derived CDR1 and CDR2 are LNHDA and SQIVND (reference sequence). This CDR3 contains 16 residues. This CDR3 reads CASSFSRDTGGHEQFF. CDR3 bases: TGTGCCAGTAGTTTTAGCCGGGACACCGGTGGGCATGAGCAGTTCTTC.

The genes are TRBV6-5 and TRBJ1-1, with D possibly TRBD1 on 6 matching bases. There are 14 residues in the CDR3. Germline V gene data show CDR1 as MNHEY and CDR2 as SVGAGI. Trimming removed 2 bases from V and 1 base from J, with 8 bases in between. The CDR3 region has the DNA TGTGCCAGCAGTTACGACAGGACGAACACTGAAGCTTTCTTT. Its protein product is CASSYDRTNTEAFF.

The gene calls are TRBV4-2 and TRBJ2-1, with D tentatively TRBD1 (5 bases). The CDR3 length is 15 residues. V was clipped by 0 bases and J by 2 bases, with 8 bases between them. From germline, CDR1 is LGHNA and CDR2 YNFKEQ. This chain's CDR3 is CASSQDQGAYNEQFF. DNA for the CDR3: TGTGCCAGCAGCCAAGATCAGGGTGCCTACAATGAGCAGTTCTTC.

The chain has TRBV9 and TRBJ1-4, with TRBD1 as a possible D gene (5 bases). V was shortened by 3 bases and J by 8 bases, with 17 bases between the two germline ends. Germline-derived CDR1 and CDR2 are SGDLS and YYNGEE. The CDR3 loop spans 15 amino acids. CDR3 DNA: TGTGCCAGCAGCGCCGGAGGGGCCCCGACGGAAAAACTGTTTTTT. Protein product: CASSAGGAPTEKLFF.

The rearrangement joins TRBV18 to TRBJ1-5; D is possibly TRBD1 (5 bases). The germline gives CDR1 KGHSH, CDR2 LQKENI. CDR3 length equals 14 residues. V lost 4 bases and J 5 bases, leaving 12 bases between the germline ends. CDR3 in DNA: TGTGCCAGCTCACAAAGACAGAAAGATCAGCCCCAGCATTTT. This translates into CASSQRQKDQPQHF. The variable domain in full, completed from reference TRBV18 and TRBJ1-5, reads NAGVMQNPRHLVRRRGQEARLRCSPMKGHSHVYWYRQLPEEGLKFMVYLQKENIIDESGMPKERFSAEFPKEGPSILRIQQVVRGDSAAYFCASSQRQKDQPQHFGDGTRLSIL.

The chain links TRBV4-2 to TRBJ1-5; 8 bases align to TRBD1. This CDR3 has 13 residues. V lost 3 bases to trimming and J lost 5 bases; unmatched junction nucleotides: 0. Per germline, CDR1 LGHNA and CDR2 YNFKEQ. CDR3 nucleotides: TGTGCCAGCAGCCAGACAGGGGATCAGCCCCAGCATTTT. Encoded protein: CASSQTGDQPQHF.

This clone appeared a few times. The chain joins TRBV3-1 (or the pseudogene TRBV3-2) to TRBJ1-2; 9 positions match TRBD1. The CDR3 has 16 residues. Germline CDR1 is LGHDT and CDR2 is YNNKEL (reference sequence). V lost 2 bases, J lost 3 bases, and 7 bases stayed unmatched. CDR3 residues: CASSQTFGDRDYGYTF. CDR3 in DNA: TGTGCCAGCAGCCAAACCTTCGGGGACAGGGACTATGGCTACACCTTC.

The chain's CDR3 is CASSPGTGQNSPLHF. CDR3 in DNA: TGTGCCAGCAGCCCCGGGACAGGGCAAAACTCACCCCTCCACTTT. V usage is TRBV7-9 and J usage is TRBJ1-6, with 9 nucleotides matching TRBD1. The CDR3 is 15 amino acids. CDR1 and CDR2 (germline): SEHNR, FQNEAQ (reference sequence). Unmatched junction bases numbered 9, after V lost 5 bases and J lost 10 bases.

V is TRBV11-2 and J is TRBJ1-4, with 9 bases fitting TRBD1. This CDR3 is 14 amino acids long. The J segment lost 15 bases and the V segment lost 4 bases, leaving 12 bases of the junction unmatched. Germline loops: CDR1 SGHAT, CDR2 FQNNGV. The CDR3 DNA reads as TGTGCCAGCAGCTGGGGACAGGGCCCCTTGAAATTGTTTTTT. Amino acid sequence: CASSWGQGPLKLFF.

This CDR3 is CAWSARTSGGHNEQFF. The DNA for the CDR3 is TGTGCCTGGAGCGCCCGGACTAGCGGGGGTCACAATGAGCAGTTCTTC. The chain couples TRBV30 to TRBJ2-1; 13 bases align to TRBD2. V lost 3 bases, J lost 5 bases, and 7 bases stayed unmatched. Germline CDR1 is GTSNPN and CDR2 is SVGIG (reference sequence). The length of the CDR3 is 16 residues.

J is TRBJ1-1 and V is TRBV6-2 or TRBV6-3, with no clear D. Germline-derived CDR1 and CDR2 are MNHEY and SVGEGT. Trimming left V 0 bases short and J 0 bases short, with 11 bases between. This CDR3 has 16 amino acids. CDR3 loop: CASSYSSPRMNTEAFF. The CDR3 DNA sequence: TGTGCCAGCAGTTACTCAAGTCCTAGGATGAACACTGAAGCTTTCTTT.

The table lists this clone with a few counts. The chain uses TRBV4-2 and TRBJ1-5, with D perhaps matching TRBD1 (6 bases). Germline-derived CDR1 and CDR2 are LGHNA and YNFKEQ. The CDR3 has 15 residues. Trimming took off 4 bases at V and 4 bases at J, with 14 bases between the two ends. CDR3 loop: CASSLTPQGNQPQHF. CDR3 nucleotides: TGTGCCAGCAGCCTAACCCCTCAGGGGAATCAGCCCCAGCATTTT.

This clone was seen a handful of times. The chain links TRBV11-3 to TRBJ2-1; 7 nucleotides line up with TRBD2. J lost 3 bases, V lost 1 base, and 15 bases had no gene match. The germline CDR1 and CDR2 sequences are SGHNT and YENEEA. The CDR3 has 19 residues. CDR3 coding DNA: TGTGCCAGCAGCTTAGCCGCGAGCGGACGGGGGGACCGCTACAATGAGCAGTTCTTC. Protein: CASSLAASGRGDRYNEQFF.

The gene calls are TRBV5-1 and TRBJ1-2, with TRBD1 identical over 7 bases. J gave up 3 bases and V 4 bases, and 9 bases lay outside the gene matches. The CDR3 loop spans 15 amino acids. Germline CDR1 reads SGHRS; CDR2 reads YFSETQ. Here the CDR3 DNA reads TGCGCCAGCAGCCAAAGACAGGGCGGGGACTATGGCTACACCTTC. Translation gives CASSQRQGGDYGYTF.

The rearrangement joins TRBV6-2 or TRBV6-3 to TRBJ2-7; the match to TRBD2 covers 11 bases. Germline CDR1 reads MNHEY; CDR2 reads SVGEGT. This CDR3 contains 15 residues. V was clipped by 5 bases and J by 2 bases; unmatched bases: 5. CDR3 nucleotides: TGTGCCAGCAGTCGTAGCGGGGGGGGCCCCTACGAGCAGTACTTC. It specifies CASSRSGGGPYEQYF.

CDR3 in amino acids: CAGRQGAYNEQFF. In DNA, the CDR3 is TGTGCCGGGCGACAGGGGGCGTACAATGAGCAGTTCTTC. This chain links TRBV7-9 with TRBJ2-1, with TRBD1 matching 10 bases. The ends lost 11 bases at V and 4 bases at J; junction bases unmatched: 5. Per the germline V gene, CDR1 is SEHNR and CDR2 is FQNEAQ (reference sequence). The CDR3 runs 13 residues.

V and J are TRBV6-6 and TRBJ1-2; a weak D match, TRBD1 (6 bases). This CDR3 is built from 13 residues. Looked up from germline, CDR1 is MNHNY and CDR2 is SVGAGI (reference sequence). V shed 2 bases and J shed 5 bases, with 9 bases lying between them. CDR3 DNA: TGTGCCAGCAGTTACCCCGGACAGTATGGCTACACCTTC. This translates into CASSYPGQYGYTF.